This TCR beta chain emerged from a study of blood T cell repertoires in COVID-19. Study-wide background: The United States, Italy and Spain provided the acute and convalescent COVID-19 samples. Sources were T cells, B-cell-depleted T cells, or PBMCs; the material itself was cDNA or gDNA.

Sequencing was performed with immunoSEQ multiplex PCR; in TCRdb, only in-frame clones are kept and a portion is missing. The sample contains some 270,000 clones, almost 85% of which appear only once. The CDR3 sequence is 18 residues long. Germline lookup yields CDR1 SGHVS and CDR2 FQNEAQ. Trimming stripped 4 bases from V and 0 bases from J, with 19 bases between. The receptor was derived from a woman aged 45-60 years with acute COVID-19. The V and J genes are TRBV7-8 and TRBJ2-1, with D possibly matching TRBD2 (5 bases). Sequenced: PBMCs or T cells enriched from blood (not recorded which). The CDR3 region has the DNA TGTGCCAGCAGCTCCGGGGTACACTCGGGGAGCTCCTACAATGAGCAGTTCTTC. It is translated as CASSSGVHSGSSYNEQFF.